Following are 26 T cell receptor beta chains from one sample sequenced in a study of T cell repertoires in aging, cancer and after chemotherapy. The template was genomic DNA from peripheral blood, not RNA. TRB rearrangements spanning V, D and J were amplified using mixed TRB-A/B primers. MiXCR, run by TCRdb on the multiplex PCR reads, gives a single entry per CDR3 protein. The sample has 10,000 to 15,000 distinct CDR3 sequences, around 30% seen once. Sequencing used blood. These receptors were taken from a human donor with a blood cancer.

Sample share makes this clonotype medium-sized (0.01 to 0.1%). The chain joins TRBV6-5 to TRBJ2-7; no definite D call. The CDR3 runs to 13 residues. The V gene's germline CDR1 is MNHEY and CDR2 SVGAGI. V was pared by 0 bases and J by 3 bases, with 6 bases between. DNA for the CDR3: TGTGCCAGCAGTTACTCTCCCAGCTACGAGCAGTACTTC. As protein: CASSYSPSYEQYF.

The chain joins TRBV27 to TRBJ1-1, with 7 bases that match TRBD1. The length of the CDR3 is 16 residues. The germline V gene encodes CDR1 MNHEY and CDR2 SMNVEV (reference sequence). J was trimmed by 1 base and V by 4 bases; bases with no gene match: 9. The CDR3 here is CASSSYRGIRNTEAFF. CDR3 sequence (DNA): TGTGCCAGCAGTTCGTACAGGGGTATTAGGAACACTGAAGCTTTCTTT.

This clonotype ranks as medium-sized. J is TRBJ1-1 and V is TRBV11-1; D is unresolved. Trimming cost V 4 bases and J 4 bases, with 7 bases left between them. CDR1 is SGHAT and CDR2 is FQDESV in the germline V gene (reference sequence). The length of the CDR3 is 12 residues. CDR3 region: CASSWETTEAFF. The CDR3 bases are TGTGCCAGCAGCTGGGAGACCACTGAAGCTTTCTTT.

J is TRBJ1-1 and V is TRBV6-2 or TRBV6-3; D remains ambiguous. CDR1 MNHEY and CDR2 SVGEGT come from the germline V gene. V gave up 7 bases and J gave up 6 bases, with 9 bases separating them. CDR3 size: 11 residues. The CDR3 here is CASKGVSEAFF. In DNA form, the CDR3 reads TGTGCCAGCAAGGGAGTCTCTGAAGCTTTCTTT.

This chain joins TRBV6-5 and TRBJ2-7, with TRBD2 matching 9 bases. The CDR3 has 14 residues. V trimming: 6 bases; J trimming: 7 bases; junction bases outside the gene matches: 10. Per the germline V gene, CDR1 is MNHEY and CDR2 is SVGAGI. CDR3 in DNA: TGTGCCAGCAGGGGCGGGGGGGCTAGCAATGAGCAGTACTTC. Translating it yields CASRGGGASNEQYF.

The genes are TRBV12-5 and TRBJ1-4; tentative D call: TRBD1 (5 bases). V dropped 2 bases and J dropped 7 bases, with 14 bases sitting between them. Germline-derived CDR1 and CDR2 are LGHNT and FRNRAP. The CDR3 spans 15 residues. The CDR3 DNA follows: TGTGCTAGTGGTTTGACCGGGACGAGGGGTGAAAAACTGTTTTTT. Its translation: CASGLTGTRGEKLFF.

V and J are TRBV6-5 and TRBJ2-1; the D gene is possibly TRBD2 (6 bases). Per germline, CDR1 MNHEY and CDR2 SVGAGI. This CDR3 has 14 residues. V shed 0 bases and J shed 8 bases, with 11 bases lying between them. Written as DNA, the CDR3 is TGTGCCAGCAGTTACTCGGGGCAGCGGGATGAGCAGTTCTTC. Translating gives CASSYSGQRDEQFF.

This clonotype was seen more than once but under ten times. This chain links TRBV6-5 with TRBJ2-7, with 14 bases matching TRBD2. The CDR3 length is 15 residues. Germline trimming cut 7 bases from V and 6 bases from J; bases unmatched to any gene: 8. Per germline, CDR1 MNHEY and CDR2 SVGAGI. As DNA, the CDR3 is TGTGCCAGCACCCGGGGACTAGCGGGAGTGCTCGAGCAGTACTTC. Residues: CASTRGLAGVLEQYF.

The rearrangement links TRBV11-2 to TRBJ1-2; 7 nucleotides agree with TRBD1. V gave up 5 bases and J gave up 3 bases; unmatched junction bases: 3. This CDR3 has 13 residues. Germline V lookup: CDR1 SGHAT, CDR2 FQNNGV. The CDR3 bases are TGTGCCAGCAGCCACGGGACAGACTATGGCTACACCTTC. It translates to CASSHGTDYGYTF.

This clonotype was found a few times. This clone may be a read error of a much larger clone one base away. The CDR3 does not end in the conserved phenylalanine or tryptophan, so this is likely a read error. V gene TRBV29-1 combines with J gene TRBJ2-1; a weak D match, TRBD1 (5 bases). This CDR3 has 17 residues. Germline CDR1 is SQVTM and CDR2 is ANQGSEA. Trimming removed 2 bases at V and 4 bases at J, with 21 bases between. This CDR3 reads CSVEWMTVPAIYNEQFL. The DNA of the CDR3 is TGCAGCGTTGAATGGATGACAGTCCCGGCCATTTACAATGAGCAGTTCCTC.

This chain joins TRBV12-3 or TRBV12-4 and TRBJ2-5; 9 positions match TRBD2. V lost 1 base, J lost 5 bases, and 8 bases stayed unmatched. This CDR3 spans 16 amino acids. The CDR3 protein is CASSLDSGSLEETQYF. The CDR3 DNA sequence: TGTGCCAGCAGTTTAGATAGCGGGAGCCTCGAGGAGACCCAGTACTTC.

In this sample, this clonotype is medium-sized (0.01 to 0.1%). The CDR3 spells CASRWVPTGELFF. The DNA of the CDR3 is TGTGCCAGCAGATGGGTCCCCACCGGGGAGCTGTTTTTT. J is TRBJ2-2 and V is TRBV27; D not resolved. Trimming took 6 bases from V and 4 from J, leaving 9 bases between them. The CDR3 spans 13 residues. Per the germline V gene, CDR1 is MNHEY and CDR2 is SMNVEV (reference sequence).

The chain recombines TRBV6-5 with TRBJ2-3, with 8 bases that match TRBD2. After removal of 5 bases from V and 0 bases from J, the junction contained 13 bases not matched to a gene. Germline V gene sequence: CDR1 MNHEY, CDR2 SVGAGI. The CDR3 sequence is 18 residues long. The chain's CDR3 is CASSPPKGGRFSTDTQYF. The CDR3 DNA reads as TGTGCCAGCAGTCCACCTAAAGGCGGGAGGTTCAGCACAGATACGCAGTATTTT.

The rearrangement uses TRBV20-1 and TRBJ1-1, with D perhaps matching TRBD1 (5 bases). Trimming cost V 5 bases and J 3 bases, with 13 bases left between them. Germline V lookup: CDR1 DFQATT, CDR2 SNEGSKA (reference sequence). The CDR3 consists of 13 residues. The CDR3 is CSAQQAPDTEAFF. The CDR3 coding sequence is TGCAGTGCTCAACAGGCTCCGGACACTGAAGCTTTCTTT.

About this clonotype itself: A read error is possible here, since a much larger clone lies one base away. The rearrangement uses TRBV7-6 and TRBJ1-3, with no clear D. CDR3 length: 16 amino acids. Germline V lookup: CDR1 SGHVS, CDR2 FNYEAQ. In DNA, the CDR3 is TGTGCCAACAGCTTAGTATCCACGACGGACGGAAACACCATATATTTT. It codes for CANSLVSTTDGNTIYF. The full variable domain, with the rest looked up from reference TRBV7-6 and TRBJ1-3, is GAGVSQSPRYKVTKRGQDVALRCDPISGHVSLYWYRQALGQGPEFLTYFNYEAQQDKSGLPNDRFSAERPEGSISTLTIQRTEQRDSAMYRCANSLVSTTDGNTIYFGEGSWLTVV.

This clonotype was observed a few times. This chain joins TRBV19 and TRBJ1-1, with D tentatively TRBD1 (5 bases). The CDR3 has 14 residues. V lost 3 bases to trimming and J lost 5 bases, with 13 bases between them. Germline V CDR1 and CDR2: LNHDA, SQIVND (reference sequence). CDR3 protein: CASSISGPGTEAFF. CDR3 nucleotides: TGTGCCAGTAGTATCTCGGGCCCAGGGACTGAAGCTTTCTTT.

This clonotype was counted at least ten times. The chain employs TRBV19 and TRBJ2-5, with D possibly matching TRBD2 (6 bases). This CDR3 region has 14 residues. Germline V lookup: CDR1 LNHDA, CDR2 SQIVND (reference sequence). The V end was cut by 4 bases, the J end by 6 bases, with 15 bases between. The CDR3 loop is CASSTSGGIKTQYF. In nucleotides, the CDR3 is TGTGCCAGTAGTACCTCTGGGGGGATAAAGACCCAGTACTTC.

The chain uses TRBV20-1 and TRBJ1-5, with D perhaps TRBD1 (6 bases). The CDR3 sequence is 14 residues long. The V and J ends lost 3 bases and 0 bases respectively, with 9 bases between them. Per the germline V gene, CDR1 is DFQATT and CDR2 is SNEGSKA (reference sequence). CDR3 bases: TGCAGTGCTAGCCACAGGGATAGCAATCAGCCCCAGCATTTT. Residues: CSASHRDSNQPQHF.

The V call is TRBV10-3, the J call TRBJ2-5, with D perhaps TRBD1 or TRBD2 (5 bases each). V was clipped by 0 bases and J by 4 bases, with 15 bases between them. The CDR3 consists of 16 residues. From germline, CDR1 is ENHRY and CDR2 SYGVKD. Here the CDR3 DNA reads TGTGCCATCAGTGAGTCGAAGAGGGGACGGGGAGAGACCCAGTACTTC. Translation: CAISESKRGRGETQYF.

In this sample, this clonotype turned up a few times. The chain employs TRBV19 and TRBJ1-1, with D uncertain. The germline gives CDR1 LNHDA, CDR2 SQIVND (reference sequence). Trimming removed 1 base from V and 1 base from J, with 7 bases in between. CDR3 length: 14 amino acids. CDR3 coding DNA: TGTGCCAGTAGTATAGCTGCAGGGAACACTGAAGCTTTCTTT. Protein sequence: CASSIAAGNTEAFF.

In regard to this clonotype: The limits of the CDR3 on the DNA are not certain, so only TCRdb's listed CDR3 is given. This rearrangement joins TRBV7-5 to TRBJ2-7; TRBD2, as called in the table, went unchecked against the DNA. TRBV7-5 is assigned pseudogene status. The CDR3 comprises 16 residues, both ends counted. CDR3 sequence reads: CISVPEAKNRESEQYV.

Sample share makes this clonotype medium-sized. The chain couples TRBV6-2 or TRBV6-3 to TRBJ2-1, with 13 bases fitting TRBD2. The CDR3 contains 16 residues. Per germline, CDR1 MNHEY and CDR2 SVGEGT. V was clipped by 6 bases and J by 4 bases; unmatched bases: 6. The CDR3 DNA is TGTGCCAGCAGCCGACCGGGACTAGCGGGGTACAATGAGCAGTTCTTC. As protein: CASSRPGLAGYNEQFF.

This clonotype has a handful of counts. The rearrangement joins TRBV7-2 to TRBJ1-1; TRBD1 might be the D (5 bases). V was pared by 6 bases and J by 3 bases, with 11 bases between. CDR3 length: 13 amino acids. Germline CDR1 SGHTA, CDR2 FQGNSA. Written as DNA, the CDR3 is TGTGCCAGCAGTCAGACAGCGTACACTGAAGCTTTCTTT. Translating gives CASSQTAYTEAFF. Combining the CDR3 with reference TRBV7-2 and TRBJ1-1 gives the whole variable domain GAGVSQSPSNKVTEKGKDVELRCDPISGHTALYWYRQSLGQGLEFLIYFQGNSAPDKSGLPSDRFSAERTGGSVSTLTIQRTQQEDSAVYLCASSQTAYTEAFFGQGTRLTVV.

This clonotype was seen more than once but under ten times. This chain links TRBV10-3 with TRBJ2-3; TRBD2 might be the D (7 bases). The V end was cut by 9 bases, the J end by 3 bases, with 13 bases between. In germline, CDR1 is ENHRY, CDR2 SYGVKD. The length of the CDR3 is 13 residues. CDR3 DNA: TGTGCCATTCTAGGGGGGGGGACAGATACGCAGTATTTT. Its protein product is CAILGGGTDTQYF.

This sequence joins TRBV7-2 and TRBJ1-6; possibly TRBD1 for D (6 bases). Germline CDR1 is SGHTA and CDR2 is FQGNSA. This CDR3 is 16 amino acids long. V gave up 2 bases and J gave up 4 bases, with 12 bases separating them. DNA for the CDR3: TGTGCCAGCAGCTTAAGCAGGGGACCTTATAATTCACCCCTCCACTTT. Translated, it gives CASSLSRGPYNSPLHF.

This chain links TRBV27 with TRBJ1-1, with D tentatively TRBD1 (6 bases). Germline lookup yields CDR1 MNHEY and CDR2 SMNVEV (reference sequence). Trimming cost V 8 bases and J 4 bases, with 11 bases left between them. The CDR3 loop spans 12 amino acids. The CDR3 reads CASEVQGTEAFF. The CDR3 DNA sequence: TGTGCCAGCGAAGTACAGGGCACTGAAGCTTTCTTT.